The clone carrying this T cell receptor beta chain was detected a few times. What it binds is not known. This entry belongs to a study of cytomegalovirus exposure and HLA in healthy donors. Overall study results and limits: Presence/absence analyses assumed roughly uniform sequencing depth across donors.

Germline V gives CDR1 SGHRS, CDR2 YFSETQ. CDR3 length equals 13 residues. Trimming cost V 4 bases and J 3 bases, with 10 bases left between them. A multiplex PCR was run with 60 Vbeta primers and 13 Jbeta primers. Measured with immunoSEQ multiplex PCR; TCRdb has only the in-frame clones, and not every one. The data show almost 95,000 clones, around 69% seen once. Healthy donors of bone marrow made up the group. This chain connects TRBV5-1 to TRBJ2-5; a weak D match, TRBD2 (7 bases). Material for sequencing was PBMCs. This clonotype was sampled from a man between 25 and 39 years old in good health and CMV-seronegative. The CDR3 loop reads CASSGGGEETQYF. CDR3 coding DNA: TGCGCCAGCAGCGGAGGGGGGGAAGAGACCCAGTACTTC.